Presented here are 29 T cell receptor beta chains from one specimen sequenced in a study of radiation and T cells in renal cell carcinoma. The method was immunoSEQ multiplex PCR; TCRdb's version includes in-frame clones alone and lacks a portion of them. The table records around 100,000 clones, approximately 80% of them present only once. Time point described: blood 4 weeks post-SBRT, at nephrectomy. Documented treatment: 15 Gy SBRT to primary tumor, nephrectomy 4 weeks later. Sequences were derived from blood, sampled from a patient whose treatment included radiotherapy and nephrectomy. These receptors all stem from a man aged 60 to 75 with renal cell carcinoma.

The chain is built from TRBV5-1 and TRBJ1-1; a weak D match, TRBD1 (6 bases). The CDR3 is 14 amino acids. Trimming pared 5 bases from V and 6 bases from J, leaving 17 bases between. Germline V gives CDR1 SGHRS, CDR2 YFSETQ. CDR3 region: CASRKEGGPAEAFF. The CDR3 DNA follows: TGCGCCAGCAGGAAAGAGGGGGGGCCGGCTGAAGCTTTCTTT.

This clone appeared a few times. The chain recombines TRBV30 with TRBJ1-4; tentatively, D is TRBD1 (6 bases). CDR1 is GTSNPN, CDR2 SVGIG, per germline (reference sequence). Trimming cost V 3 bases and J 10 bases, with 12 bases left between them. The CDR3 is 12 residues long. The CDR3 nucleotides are TGTGCCTGGAGGCTTTCGACAGGAAAACTGTTTTTT. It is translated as CAWRLSTGKLFF.

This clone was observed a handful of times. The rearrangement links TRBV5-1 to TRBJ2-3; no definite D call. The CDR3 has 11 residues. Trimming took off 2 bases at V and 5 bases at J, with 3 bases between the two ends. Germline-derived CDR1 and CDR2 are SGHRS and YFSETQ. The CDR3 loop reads CASSFRDTQYF. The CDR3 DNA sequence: TGCGCCAGCAGCTTCAGAGATACGCAGTATTTT.

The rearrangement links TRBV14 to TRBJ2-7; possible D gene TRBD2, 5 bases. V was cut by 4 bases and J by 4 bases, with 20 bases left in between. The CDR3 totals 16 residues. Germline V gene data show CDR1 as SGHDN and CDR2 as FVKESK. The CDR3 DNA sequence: TGTGCCAGCAGCCGCTTGGGAGCGGAGGTAGGATACGAGCAGTACTTC. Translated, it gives CASSRLGAEVGYEQYF.

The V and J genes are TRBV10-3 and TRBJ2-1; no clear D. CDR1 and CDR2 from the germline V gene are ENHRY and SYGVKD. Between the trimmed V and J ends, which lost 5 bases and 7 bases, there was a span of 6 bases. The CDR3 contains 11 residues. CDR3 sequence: CAISPNNEQFF. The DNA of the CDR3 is TGTGCCATCAGTCCAAATAATGAGCAGTTCTTC.

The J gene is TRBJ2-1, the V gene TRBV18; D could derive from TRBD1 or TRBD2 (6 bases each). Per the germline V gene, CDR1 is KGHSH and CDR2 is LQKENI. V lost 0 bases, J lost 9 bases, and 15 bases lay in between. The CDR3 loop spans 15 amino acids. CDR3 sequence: CASSPPWTGATEQFF. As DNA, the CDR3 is TGTGCCAGCTCACCACCGTGGACGGGGGCAACTGAGCAGTTCTTC.

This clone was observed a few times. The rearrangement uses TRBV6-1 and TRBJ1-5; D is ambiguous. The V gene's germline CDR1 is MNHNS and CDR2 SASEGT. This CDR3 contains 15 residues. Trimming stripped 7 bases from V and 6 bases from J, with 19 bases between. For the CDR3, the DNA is TGTGCCAGCATCAGGTCAGAAGACATCCTTCAGCCCCAGCATTTT. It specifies CASIRSEDILQPQHF.

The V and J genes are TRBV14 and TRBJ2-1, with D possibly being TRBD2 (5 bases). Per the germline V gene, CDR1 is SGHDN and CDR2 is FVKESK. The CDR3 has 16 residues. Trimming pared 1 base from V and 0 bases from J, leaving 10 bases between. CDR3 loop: CASSQGLGSSYNEQFF. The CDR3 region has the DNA TGTGCCAGCAGCCAAGGGCTAGGGAGCTCCTACAATGAGCAGTTCTTC.

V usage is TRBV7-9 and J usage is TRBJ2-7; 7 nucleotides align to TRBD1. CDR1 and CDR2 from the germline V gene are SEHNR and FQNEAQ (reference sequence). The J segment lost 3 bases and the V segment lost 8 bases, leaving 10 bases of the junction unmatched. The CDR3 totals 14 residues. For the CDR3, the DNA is TGTGCCAGCGAACCAGACAGGGTAGACTACGAGCAGTACTTC. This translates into CASEPDRVDYEQYF.

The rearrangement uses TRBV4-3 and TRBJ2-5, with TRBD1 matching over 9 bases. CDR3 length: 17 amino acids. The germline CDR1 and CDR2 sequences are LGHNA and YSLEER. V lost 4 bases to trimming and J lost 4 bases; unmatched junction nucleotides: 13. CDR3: CASSPSRGTGRGETQYF. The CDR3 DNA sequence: TGCGCCAGCAGCCCCTCCAGGGGGACAGGGAGGGGAGAGACCCAGTACTTC.

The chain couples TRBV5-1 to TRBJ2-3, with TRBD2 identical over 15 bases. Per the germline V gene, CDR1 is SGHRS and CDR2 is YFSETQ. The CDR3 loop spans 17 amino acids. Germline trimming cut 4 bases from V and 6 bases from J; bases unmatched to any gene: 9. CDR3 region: CASSIGLAGGSTDTQYF. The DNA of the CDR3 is TGCGCCAGCAGCATAGGACTAGCGGGAGGGTCGACGGATACGCAGTATTTT.

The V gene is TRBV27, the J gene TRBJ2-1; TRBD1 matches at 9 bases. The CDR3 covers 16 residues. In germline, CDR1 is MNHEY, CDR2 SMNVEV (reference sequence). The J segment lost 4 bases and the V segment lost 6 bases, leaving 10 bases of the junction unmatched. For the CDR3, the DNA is TGTGCCAGCAGAGACACCGCCGGGACAGGGTACAATGAGCAGTTCTTC. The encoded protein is CASRDTAGTGYNEQFF.

In DNA form, the CDR3 reads TGTGCCAGCGCAGTCGGAGCCACGCCACATACGCAGTATTTT. It is translated as CASAVGATPHTQYF. The chain recombines TRBV28 with TRBJ2-3; D is unclear. The CDR3 sequence is 14 residues long. Germline V gene lookup returns CDR1 MDHEN and CDR2 SYDVKM. Trimming removed 8 bases at V and 7 bases at J, with 19 bases between.

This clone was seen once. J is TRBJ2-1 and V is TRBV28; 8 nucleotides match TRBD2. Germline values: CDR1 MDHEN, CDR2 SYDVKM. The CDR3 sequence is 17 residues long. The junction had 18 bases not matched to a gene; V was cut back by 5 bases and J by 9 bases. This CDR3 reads CASSPPASGLAGTEQFF. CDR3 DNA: TGTGCCAGCAGTCCCCCCGCCAGTGGGCTAGCGGGTACTGAGCAGTTCTTC.

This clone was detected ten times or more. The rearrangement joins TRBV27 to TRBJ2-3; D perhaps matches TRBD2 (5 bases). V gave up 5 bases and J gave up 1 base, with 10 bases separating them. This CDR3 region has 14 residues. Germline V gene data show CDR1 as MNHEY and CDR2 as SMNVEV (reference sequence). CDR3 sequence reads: CASSPAAGTDTQYF. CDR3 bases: TGTGCCAGCAGTCCAGCAGCGGGCACAGATACGCAGTATTTT.

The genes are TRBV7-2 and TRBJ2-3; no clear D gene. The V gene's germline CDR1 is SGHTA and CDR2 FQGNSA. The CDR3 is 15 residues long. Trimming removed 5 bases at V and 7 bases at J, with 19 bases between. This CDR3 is CASSPNGLDENTQYF. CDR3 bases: TGTGCCAGCAGCCCTAACGGGCTAGATGAAAATACGCAGTATTTT.

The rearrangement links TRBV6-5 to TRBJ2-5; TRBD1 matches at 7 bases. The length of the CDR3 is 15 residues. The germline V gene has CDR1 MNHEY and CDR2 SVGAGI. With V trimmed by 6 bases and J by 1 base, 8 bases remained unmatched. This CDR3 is CASSPLTGTQETQYF. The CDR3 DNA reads TGTGCCAGCAGCCCGCTGACAGGGACCCAAGAGACCCAGTACTTC.

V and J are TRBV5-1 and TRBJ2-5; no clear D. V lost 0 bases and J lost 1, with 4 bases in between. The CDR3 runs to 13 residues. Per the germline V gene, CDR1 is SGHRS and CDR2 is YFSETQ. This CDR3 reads CASSLGPQETQYF. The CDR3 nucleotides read TGCGCCAGCAGCTTGGGCCCCCAAGAGACCCAGTACTTC. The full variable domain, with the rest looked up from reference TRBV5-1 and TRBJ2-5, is KAGVTQTPRYLIKTRGQQVTLSCSPISGHRSVSWYQQTPGQGLQFLFEYFSETQRNKGNFPGRFSGRQFSNSRSEMNVSTLELGDSALYLCASSLGPQETQYFGPGTRLLVL.

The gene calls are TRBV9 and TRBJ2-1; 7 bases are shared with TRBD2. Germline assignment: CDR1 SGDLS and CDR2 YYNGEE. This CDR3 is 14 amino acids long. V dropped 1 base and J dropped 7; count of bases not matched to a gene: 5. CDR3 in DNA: TGTGCCAGCAGCGTAACAAGCGGGACTAATGAGCAGTTCTTC. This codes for CASSVTSGTNEQFF.

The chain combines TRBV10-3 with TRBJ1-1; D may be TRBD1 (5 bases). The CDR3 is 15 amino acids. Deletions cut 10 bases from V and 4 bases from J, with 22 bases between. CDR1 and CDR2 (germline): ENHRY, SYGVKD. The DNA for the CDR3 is TGTGCCACCTCCTTCTTTGAGAGGGGCGGCACTGAAGCTTTCTTT. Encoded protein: CATSFFERGGTEAFF.

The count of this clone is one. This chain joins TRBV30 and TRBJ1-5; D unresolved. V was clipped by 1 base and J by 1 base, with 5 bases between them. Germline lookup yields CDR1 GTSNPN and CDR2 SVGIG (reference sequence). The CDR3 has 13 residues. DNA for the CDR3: TGTGCCTGGAGTGAAGGGAGCAATCAGCCCCAGCATTTT. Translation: CAWSEGSNQPQHF.

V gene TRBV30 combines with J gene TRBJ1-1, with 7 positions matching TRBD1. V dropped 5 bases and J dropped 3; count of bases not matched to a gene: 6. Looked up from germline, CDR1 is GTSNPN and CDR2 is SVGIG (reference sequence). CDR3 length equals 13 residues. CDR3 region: CAWRDSGDTEAFF. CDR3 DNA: TGTGCCTGGCGGGACAGTGGGGACACTGAAGCTTTCTTT.

CDR3 protein: CATSRDRISGNTIYF. DNA for the CDR3: TGTGCCACCAGCAGAGACAGGATCTCTGGAAACACCATATATTTT. This sequence joins TRBV15 and TRBJ1-3; no clear D gene. This CDR3 spans 15 amino acids. V was clipped by 0 bases and J by 0 bases, with 6 bases between them. Germline V gives CDR1 LNHNV, CDR2 YYDKDF (reference sequence).

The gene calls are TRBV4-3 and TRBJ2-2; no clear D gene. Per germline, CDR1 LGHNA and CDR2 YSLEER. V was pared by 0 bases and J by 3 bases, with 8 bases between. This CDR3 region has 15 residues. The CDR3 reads CASSQDDGYTGELFF. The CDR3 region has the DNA TGCGCCAGCAGCCAAGATGATGGATACACCGGGGAGCTGTTTTTT.

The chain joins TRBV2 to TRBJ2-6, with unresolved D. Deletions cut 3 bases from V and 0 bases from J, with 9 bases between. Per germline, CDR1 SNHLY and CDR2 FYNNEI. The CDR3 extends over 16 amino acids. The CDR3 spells CASSEVRTSGANVLTF. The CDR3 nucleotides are TGTGCCAGCAGTGAGGTGCGGACCTCTGGGGCCAACGTCCTGACTTTC.

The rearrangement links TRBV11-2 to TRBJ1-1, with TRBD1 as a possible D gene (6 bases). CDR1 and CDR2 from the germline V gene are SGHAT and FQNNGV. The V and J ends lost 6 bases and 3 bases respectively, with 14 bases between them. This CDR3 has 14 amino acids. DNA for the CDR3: TGTGCCAGCAGATCAGGGGTCGGGGACACTGAAGCTTTCTTT. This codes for CASRSGVGDTEAFF.

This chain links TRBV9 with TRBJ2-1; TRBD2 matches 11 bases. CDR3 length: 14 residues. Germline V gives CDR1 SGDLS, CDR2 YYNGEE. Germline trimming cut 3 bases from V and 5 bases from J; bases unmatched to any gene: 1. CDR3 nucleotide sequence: TGTGCCAGCAGCGAGACTAGCGGGAACAATGAGCAGTTCTTC. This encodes CASSETSGNNEQFF.

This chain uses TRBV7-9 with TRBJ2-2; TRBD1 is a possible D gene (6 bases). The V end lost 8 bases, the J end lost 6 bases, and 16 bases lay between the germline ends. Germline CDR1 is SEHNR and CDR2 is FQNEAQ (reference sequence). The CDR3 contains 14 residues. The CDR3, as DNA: TGTGCCAGCCGGGGCAGGGGTTACGCCGGGGAGCTGTTTTTT. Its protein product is CASRGRGYAGELFF.

CDR3 bases: TGTGCCAGCAGCTTCAAACAGGGGTCTAACTATGGCTACACCTTC. This translates into CASSFKQGSNYGYTF. The V call is TRBV5-4, the J call TRBJ1-2; 7 nucleotides agree with TRBD1. Trimming removed 2 bases from V and 0 bases from J; junction bases left unmatched: 4. CDR1 and CDR2 (germline): SGHNT, YYREEE (reference sequence). The CDR3 is 15 amino acids.